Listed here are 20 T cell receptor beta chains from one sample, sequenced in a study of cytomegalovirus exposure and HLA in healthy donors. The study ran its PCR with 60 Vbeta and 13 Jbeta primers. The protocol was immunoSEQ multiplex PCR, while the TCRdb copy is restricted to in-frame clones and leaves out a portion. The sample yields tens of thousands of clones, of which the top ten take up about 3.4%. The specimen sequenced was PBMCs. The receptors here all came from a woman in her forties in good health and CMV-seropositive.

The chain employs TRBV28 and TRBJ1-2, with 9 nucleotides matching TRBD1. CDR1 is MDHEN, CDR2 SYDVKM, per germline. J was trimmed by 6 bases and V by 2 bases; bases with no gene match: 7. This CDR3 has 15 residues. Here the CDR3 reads CASSLAPGTGNGYTF. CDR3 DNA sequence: TGTGCCAGCAGTTTAGCCCCCGGGACAGGGAATGGCTACACCTTC.

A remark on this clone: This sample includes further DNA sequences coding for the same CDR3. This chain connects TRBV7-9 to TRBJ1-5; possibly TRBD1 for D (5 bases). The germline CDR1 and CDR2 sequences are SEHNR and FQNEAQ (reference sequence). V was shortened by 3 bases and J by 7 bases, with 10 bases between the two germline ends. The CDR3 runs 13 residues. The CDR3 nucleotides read TGTGCCAGCAGCTTGGGGGGAGGCCAGCCCCAGCATTTT. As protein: CASSLGGGQPQHF.

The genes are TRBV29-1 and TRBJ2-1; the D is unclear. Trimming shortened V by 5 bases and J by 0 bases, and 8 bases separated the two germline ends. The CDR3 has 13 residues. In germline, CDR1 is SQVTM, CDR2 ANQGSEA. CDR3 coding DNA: TGCAGCGTTTCTTACAGCTCCTACAATGAGCAGTTCTTC. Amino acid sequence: CSVSYSSYNEQFF.

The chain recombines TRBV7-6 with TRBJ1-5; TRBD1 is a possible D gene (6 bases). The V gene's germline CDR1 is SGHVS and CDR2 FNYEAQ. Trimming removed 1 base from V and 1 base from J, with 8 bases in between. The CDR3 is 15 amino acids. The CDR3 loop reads CASSLGQGSNQPQHF. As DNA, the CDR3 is TGTGCCAGCAGCTTAGGTCAGGGGAGCAATCAGCCCCAGCATTTT.

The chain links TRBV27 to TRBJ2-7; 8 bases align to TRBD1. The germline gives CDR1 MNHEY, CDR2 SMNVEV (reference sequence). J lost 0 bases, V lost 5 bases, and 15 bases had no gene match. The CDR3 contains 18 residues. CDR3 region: CASSRRQGSTAVSYEQYF. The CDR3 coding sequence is TGTGCCAGCAGTAGGCGACAGGGGAGTACGGCCGTCTCCTACGAGCAGTACTTC.

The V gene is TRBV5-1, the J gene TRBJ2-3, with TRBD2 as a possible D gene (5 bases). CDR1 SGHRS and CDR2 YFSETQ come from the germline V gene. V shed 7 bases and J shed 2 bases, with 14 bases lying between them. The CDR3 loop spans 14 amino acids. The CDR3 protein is CASQILGNTDTQYF. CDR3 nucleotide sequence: TGCGCCAGCCAAATACTAGGGAACACAGATACGCAGTATTTT.

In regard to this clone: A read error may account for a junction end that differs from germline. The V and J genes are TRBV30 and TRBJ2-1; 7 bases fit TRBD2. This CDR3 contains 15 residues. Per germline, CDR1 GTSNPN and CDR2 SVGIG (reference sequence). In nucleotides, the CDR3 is TGTGCCGGGAGTGTAGGGGAGGGCCGGTTCAATGAGCAGTTCTTC. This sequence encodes CAGSVGEGRFNEQFF.

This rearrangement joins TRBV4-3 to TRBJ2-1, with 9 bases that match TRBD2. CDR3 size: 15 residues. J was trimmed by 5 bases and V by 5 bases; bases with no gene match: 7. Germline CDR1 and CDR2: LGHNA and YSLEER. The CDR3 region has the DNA TGCGCCAGCAGCTTTGGGACTAGCCTAAACAATGAGCAGTTCTTC. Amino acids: CASSFGTSLNNEQFF.

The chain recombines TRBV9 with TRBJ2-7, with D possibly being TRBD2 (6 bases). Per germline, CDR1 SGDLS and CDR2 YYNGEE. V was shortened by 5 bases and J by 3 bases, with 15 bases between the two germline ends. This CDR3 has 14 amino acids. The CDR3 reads CASSVGGDSYEQYF. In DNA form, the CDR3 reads TGTGCCAGCAGTGTGGGGGGAGACAGCTACGAGCAGTACTTC.

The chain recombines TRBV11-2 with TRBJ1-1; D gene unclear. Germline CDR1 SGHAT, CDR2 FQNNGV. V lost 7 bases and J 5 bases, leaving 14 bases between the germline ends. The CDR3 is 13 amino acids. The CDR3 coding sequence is TGTGCCAGCAAGGTGGGCTTGAGTACTGAAGCTTTCTTT. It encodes CASKVGLSTEAFF.

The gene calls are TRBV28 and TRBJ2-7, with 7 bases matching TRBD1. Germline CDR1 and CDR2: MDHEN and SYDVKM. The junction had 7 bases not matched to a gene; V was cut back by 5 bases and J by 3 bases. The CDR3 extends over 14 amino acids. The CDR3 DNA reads TGTGCCAGCAGTACCCGACAGGGACGCTACGAGCAGTACTTC. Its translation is CASSTRQGRYEQYF.

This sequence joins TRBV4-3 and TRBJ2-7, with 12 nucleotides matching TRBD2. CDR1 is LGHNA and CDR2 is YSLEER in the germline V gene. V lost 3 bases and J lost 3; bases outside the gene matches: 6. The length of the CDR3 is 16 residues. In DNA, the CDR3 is TGCGCCAGCAGCCAGGACTCTAGCGGGGGGGGCTACGAGCAGTACTTC. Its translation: CASSQDSSGGGYEQYF.

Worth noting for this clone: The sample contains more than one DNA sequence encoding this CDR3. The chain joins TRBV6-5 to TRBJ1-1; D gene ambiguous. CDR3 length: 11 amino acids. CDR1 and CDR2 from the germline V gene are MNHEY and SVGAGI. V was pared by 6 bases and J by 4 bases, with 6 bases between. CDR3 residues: CASSRGTEAFF. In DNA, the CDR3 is TGTGCCAGCAGCAGAGGCACTGAAGCTTTCTTT.

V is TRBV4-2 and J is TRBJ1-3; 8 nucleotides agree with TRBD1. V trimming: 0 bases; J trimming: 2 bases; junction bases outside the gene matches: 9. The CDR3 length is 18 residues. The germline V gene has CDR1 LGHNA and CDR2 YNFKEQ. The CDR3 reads CASSQDSGQGGAGNTIYF. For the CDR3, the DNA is TGTGCCAGCAGCCAAGATAGCGGACAGGGTGGGGCTGGAAACACCATATATTTT.

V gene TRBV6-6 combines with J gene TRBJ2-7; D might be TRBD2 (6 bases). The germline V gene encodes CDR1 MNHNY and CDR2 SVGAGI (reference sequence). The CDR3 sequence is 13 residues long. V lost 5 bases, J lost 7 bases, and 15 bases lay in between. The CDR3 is CASSQGAAGEQYF. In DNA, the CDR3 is TGTGCCAGCAGTCAAGGGGCCGCGGGGGAGCAGTACTTC.

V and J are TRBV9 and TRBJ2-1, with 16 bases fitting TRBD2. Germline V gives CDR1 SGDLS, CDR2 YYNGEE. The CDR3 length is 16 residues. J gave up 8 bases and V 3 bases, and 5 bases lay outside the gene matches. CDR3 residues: CASSGGLAGGPHEQFF. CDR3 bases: TGTGCCAGCAGCGGGGGACTAGCGGGAGGGCCTCATGAGCAGTTCTTC.

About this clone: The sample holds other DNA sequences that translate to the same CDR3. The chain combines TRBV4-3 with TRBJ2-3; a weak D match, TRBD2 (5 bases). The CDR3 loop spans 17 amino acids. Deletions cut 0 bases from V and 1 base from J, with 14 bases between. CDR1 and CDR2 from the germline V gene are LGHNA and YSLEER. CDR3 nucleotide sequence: TGCGCCAGCAGCCAAGATCTTGGAGACTACCGCACAGATACGCAGTATTTT. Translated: CASSQDLGDYRTDTQYF.

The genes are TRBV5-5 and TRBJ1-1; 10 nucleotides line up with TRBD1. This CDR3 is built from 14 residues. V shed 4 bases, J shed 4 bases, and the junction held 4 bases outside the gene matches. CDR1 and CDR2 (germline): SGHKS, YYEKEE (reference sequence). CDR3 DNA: TGTGCCAGCAGCGGCGGACAGGGGGGCACTGAAGCTTTCTTT. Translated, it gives CASSGGQGGTEAFF. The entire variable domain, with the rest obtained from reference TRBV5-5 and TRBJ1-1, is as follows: DAGVTQSPTHLIKTRGQQVTLRCSPISGHKSVSWYQQVLGQGPQFIFQYYEKEERGRGNFPDRFSARQFPNYSSELNVNALLLGDSALYLCASSGGQGGTEAFFGQGTRLTVV.

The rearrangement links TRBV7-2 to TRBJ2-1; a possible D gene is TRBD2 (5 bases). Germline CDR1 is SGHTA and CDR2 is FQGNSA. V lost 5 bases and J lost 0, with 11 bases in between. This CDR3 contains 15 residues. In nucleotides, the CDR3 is TGTGCCAGCAGCGTAAGCGGAAGCTCCTACAATGAGCAGTTCTTC. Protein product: CASSVSGSSYNEQFF.

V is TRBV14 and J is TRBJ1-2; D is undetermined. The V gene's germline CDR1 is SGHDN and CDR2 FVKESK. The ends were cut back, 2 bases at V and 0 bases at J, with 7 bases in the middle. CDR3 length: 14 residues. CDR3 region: CASSQWGANYGYTF. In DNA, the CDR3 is TGTGCCAGCAGCCAATGGGGAGCTAACTATGGCTACACCTTC. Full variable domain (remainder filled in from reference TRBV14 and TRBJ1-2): EAGVTQFPSHSVIEKGQTVTLRCDPISGHDNLYWYRRVMGKEIKFLLHFVKESKQDESGMPNNRFLAERTGGTYSTLKVQPAELEDSGVYFCASSQWGANYGYTFGSGTRLTVV.